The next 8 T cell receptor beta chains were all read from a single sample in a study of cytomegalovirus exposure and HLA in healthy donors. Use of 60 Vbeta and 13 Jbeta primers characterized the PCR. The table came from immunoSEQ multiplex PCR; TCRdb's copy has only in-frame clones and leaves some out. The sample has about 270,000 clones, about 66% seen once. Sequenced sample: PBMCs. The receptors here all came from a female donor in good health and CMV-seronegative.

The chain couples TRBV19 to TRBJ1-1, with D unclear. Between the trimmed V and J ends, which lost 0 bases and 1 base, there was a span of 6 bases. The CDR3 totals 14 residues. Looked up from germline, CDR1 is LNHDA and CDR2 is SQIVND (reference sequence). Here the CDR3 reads CASSIDLKNTEAFF. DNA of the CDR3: TGTGCCAGTAGTATAGATCTTAAGAACACTGAAGCTTTCTTT.

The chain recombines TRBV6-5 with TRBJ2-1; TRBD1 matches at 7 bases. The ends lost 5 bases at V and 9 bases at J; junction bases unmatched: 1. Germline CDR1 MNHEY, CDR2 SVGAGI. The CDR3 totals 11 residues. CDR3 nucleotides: TGTGCCAGCAGTACAGGGGTTGAGCAGTTCTTC. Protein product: CASSTGVEQFF.

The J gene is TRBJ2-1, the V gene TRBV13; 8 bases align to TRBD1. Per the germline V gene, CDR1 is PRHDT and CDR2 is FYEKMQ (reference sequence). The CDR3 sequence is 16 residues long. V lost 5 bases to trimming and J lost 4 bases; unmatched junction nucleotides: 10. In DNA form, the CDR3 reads TGTGCCAGCAGCCCAGGGGCCAGGGGGCCTTACAATGAGCAGTTCTTC. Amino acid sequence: CASSPGARGPYNEQFF.

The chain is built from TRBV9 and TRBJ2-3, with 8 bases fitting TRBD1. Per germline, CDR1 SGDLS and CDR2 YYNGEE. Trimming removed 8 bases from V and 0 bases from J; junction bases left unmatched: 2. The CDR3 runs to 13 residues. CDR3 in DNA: TGTGCCAGTTACAGGGGGAGCACAGATACGCAGTATTTT. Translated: CASYRGSTDTQYF.

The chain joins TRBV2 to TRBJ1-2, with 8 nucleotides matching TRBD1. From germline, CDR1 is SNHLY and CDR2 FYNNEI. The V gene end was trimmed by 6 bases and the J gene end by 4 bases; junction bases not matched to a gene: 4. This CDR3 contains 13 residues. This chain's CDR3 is CASRTGEAYGYTF. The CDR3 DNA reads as TGTGCCAGCAGGACAGGGGAGGCCTATGGCTACACCTTC. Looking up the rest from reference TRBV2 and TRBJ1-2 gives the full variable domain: EPEVTQTPSHQVTQMGQEVILRCVPISNHLYFYWYRQILGQKVEFLVSFYNNEISEKSEIFDDQFSVERPDGSNFTLKIRSTKLEDSAMYFCASRTGEAYGYTFGSGTRLTVV.

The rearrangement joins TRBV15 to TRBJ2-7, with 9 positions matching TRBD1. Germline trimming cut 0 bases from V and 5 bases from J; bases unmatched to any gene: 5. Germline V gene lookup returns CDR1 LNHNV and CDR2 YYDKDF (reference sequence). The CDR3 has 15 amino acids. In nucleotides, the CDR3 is TGTGCCACCAGCAGAGATCCCAGGACAGGGGACGAGCAGTACTTC. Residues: CATSRDPRTGDEQYF. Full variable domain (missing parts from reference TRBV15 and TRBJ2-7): DAMVIQNPRYQVTQFGKPVTLSCSQTLNHNVMYWYQQKSSQAPKLLFHYYDKDFNNEADTPDNFQSRRPNTSFCFLDIRSPGLGDTAMYLCATSRDPRTGDEQYFGPGTRLTVT.

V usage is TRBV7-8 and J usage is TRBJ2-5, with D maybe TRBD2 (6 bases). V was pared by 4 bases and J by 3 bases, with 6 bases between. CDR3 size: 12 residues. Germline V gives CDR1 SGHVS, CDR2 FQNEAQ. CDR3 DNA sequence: TGTGCCAGCAGCTGGGAGGAAGAGACCCAGTACTTC. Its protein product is CASSWEEETQYF. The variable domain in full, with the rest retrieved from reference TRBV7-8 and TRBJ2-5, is GAGVSQSPRYKVAKRGQDVALRCDPISGHVSLFWYQQALGQGPEFLTYFQNEAQLDKSGLPSDRFFAERPEGSVSTLKIQRTQQEDSAVYLCASSWEEETQYFGPGTRLLVL.

The CDR3 sequence is CASSPADRLYYEQYF. The CDR3 DNA is TGTGCCAGCTCACCAGCGGACAGGTTATACTACGAGCAGTACTTC. The V and J genes are TRBV18 and TRBJ2-7, with 7 bases that match TRBD1. Germline V gives CDR1 KGHSH, CDR2 LQKENI. The length of the CDR3 is 15 residues. The V gene end was trimmed by 2 bases and the J gene end by 3 bases; junction bases not matched to a gene: 7.